Listed here are 10 T cell receptor beta chains from one sample, sequenced in a study of blood T cells in healthy people across ages. It was with a sample-barcoded 5' primer and a J-beta primer mix that a second PCR of roughly 7 to 11 cycles was run. TCRdb processed the 5' RACE reads anew with MiXCR; each CDR3 protein has one entry. Seen here are 650,000 to 800,000 distinct CDR3 sequences, around 43% observed once, and the top ten hold about a fifth. Sequences were obtained from blood. These receptor sequences come from a man aged 60 to 69 in good health.

This clonotype appeared a few times. In DNA, the CDR3 is TGCGCCAGCAGCCCCAGGGGGCACGGCTATGGCTACACCTTC. This sequence encodes CASSPRGHGYGYTF. The chain carries TRBV4-3 and TRBJ1-2; 8 nucleotides align to TRBD1. The junction had 5 bases not matched to a gene; V was cut back by 4 bases and J by 4 bases. This CDR3 spans 14 amino acids. Germline-derived CDR1 and CDR2 are LGHNA and YSLEER.

A few counts support this clonotype. The chain employs TRBV29-1 and TRBJ2-3; 7 bases are shared with TRBD2. CDR1 and CDR2 from the germline V gene are SQVTM and ANQGSEA. The CDR3 covers 15 residues. V dropped 4 bases and J dropped 2; count of bases not matched to a gene: 9. The CDR3 here is CSVGGSGAYTDTQYF. CDR3 sequence (DNA): TGCAGCGTTGGGGGAAGCGGGGCCTACACAGATACGCAGTATTTT.

This rearrangement joins TRBV12-3 or TRBV12-4 to TRBJ2-1; D is unresolved. Trimming stripped 2 bases from V and 4 bases from J, with 12 bases between. There are 15 residues in the CDR3. The CDR3 sequence is CASSLYGPIYNEQFF. In DNA form, the CDR3 reads TGTGCCAGCAGTTTATACGGACCAATTTACAATGAGCAGTTCTTC.

The chain uses TRBV15 and TRBJ2-4; weak D call: TRBD1 (5 bases). Germline CDR1 and CDR2: LNHNV and YYDKDF (reference sequence). CDR3 length: 17 amino acids. V lost 6 bases and J 1 base, leaving 19 bases between the germline ends. Written as DNA, the CDR3 is TGTGCCACCAGAGATTTTGTAGGGGCCGGGGCCAAAAACATTCAGTACTTC. Amino acids: CATRDFVGAGAKNIQYF.

V is TRBV20-1 and J is TRBJ1-6; the match to TRBD1 covers 7 bases. The trim removed 3 bases at V and 4 bases at J, leaving 6 bases unmatched. CDR3 length: 15 amino acids. The germline V gene has CDR1 DFQATT and CDR2 SNEGSKA (reference sequence). The CDR3 coding sequence is TGCAGTGCTAGGGGACAGCACTCTTATAATTCACCCCTCCACTTT. Its translation: CSARGQHSYNSPLHF.

This clonotype was observed a few times. V is TRBV12-3 or TRBV12-4 and J is TRBJ2-7, with D possibly matching TRBD2 (5 bases). With 7 bases removed from V and 2 bases from J, the gap between germline ends came to 12 bases. CDR3 length: 13 amino acids. The CDR3: CASKPGKTYEQYF. The CDR3, as DNA: TGTGCCAGCAAACCGGGGAAGACCTACGAGCAGTACTTC.

The chain combines TRBV12-3 or TRBV12-4 with TRBJ1-5; D may be TRBD1 (6 bases). Trimming cost V 2 bases and J 7 bases, with 12 bases left between them. The CDR3 is made up of 14 amino acids. The CDR3 region has the DNA TGTGCCAGCAGTTTATCAGGGGATAAGCAGCCCCAGCATTTT. Its protein is CASSLSGDKQPQHF.

V gene TRBV2 combines with J gene TRBJ1-5; 7 bases are shared with TRBD1. Germline V gene sequence: CDR1 SNHLY, CDR2 FYNNEI. The CDR3 sequence is 14 residues long. V dropped 5 bases and J dropped 6; count of bases not matched to a gene: 7. The CDR3 region is CASSPDRVGQPQHF. In DNA, the CDR3 is TGTGCCAGCAGTCCTGACAGGGTCGGTCAGCCCCAGCATTTT.

This chain joins TRBV5-6 and TRBJ2-7, with D unclear. The ends were cut back, 2 bases at V and 0 bases at J, with 12 bases in the middle. CDR3 length equals 15 residues. Germline-derived CDR1 and CDR2 are SGHDT and YYEEEE. CDR3 region: CASSLTAMSSYEQYF. For the CDR3, the DNA is TGTGCCAGCAGCTTAACAGCGATGAGCTCCTACGAGCAGTACTTC.

This chain uses TRBV19 with TRBJ1-1, with 7 bases lining up with TRBD1. In germline, CDR1 is LNHDA, CDR2 SQIVND (reference sequence). The CDR3 is 14 amino acids. The junction had 5 bases not matched to a gene; V was cut back by 1 base and J by 6 bases. CDR3 residues: CASSIGGGGPEAFF. CDR3 nucleotide sequence: TGTGCCAGTAGTATAGGGGGAGGGGGCCCTGAAGCTTTCTTT.